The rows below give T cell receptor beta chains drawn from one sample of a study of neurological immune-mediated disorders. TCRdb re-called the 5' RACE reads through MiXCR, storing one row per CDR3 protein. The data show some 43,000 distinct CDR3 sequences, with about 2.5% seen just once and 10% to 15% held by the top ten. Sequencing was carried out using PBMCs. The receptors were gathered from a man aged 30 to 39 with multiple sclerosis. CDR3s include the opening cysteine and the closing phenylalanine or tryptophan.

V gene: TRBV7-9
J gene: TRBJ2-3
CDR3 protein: CASILWYGHILTDTQYF

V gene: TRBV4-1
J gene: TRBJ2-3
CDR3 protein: CASSQDSSKGSSSLDTQYF

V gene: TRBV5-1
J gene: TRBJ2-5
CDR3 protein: CASSFRSPGRETQYF

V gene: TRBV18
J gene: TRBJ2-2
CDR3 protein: CASSPRQVDTGELFF

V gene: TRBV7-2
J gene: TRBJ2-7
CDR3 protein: CASRWTSSTYEQYF

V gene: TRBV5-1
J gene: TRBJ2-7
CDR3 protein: CASSLPGGALTYEQYF

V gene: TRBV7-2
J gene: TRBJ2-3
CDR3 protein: CASSLTGGGDTQYF

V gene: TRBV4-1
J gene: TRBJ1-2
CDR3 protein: CASLGEDRGYGYTF

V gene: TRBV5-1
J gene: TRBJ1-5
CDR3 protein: CASSEGQTSNQPQHF

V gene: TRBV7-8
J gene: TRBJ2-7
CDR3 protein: CASSARRFYEQYF

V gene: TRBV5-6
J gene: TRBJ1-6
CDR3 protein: CASSLAVGTANSPLHF

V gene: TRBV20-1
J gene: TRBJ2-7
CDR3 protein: CSAGRLAGGLLYYEQYF

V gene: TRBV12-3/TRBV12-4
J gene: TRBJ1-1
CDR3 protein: CASRKTGLNTEAFF

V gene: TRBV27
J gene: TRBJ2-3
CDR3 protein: CASQQFSTVEGADTQYF